The 9 T cell receptor beta chains in this list originate from one sample, sequenced in a study of blood T cell repertoires in COVID-19. Generated by immunoSEQ multiplex PCR, the TCRdb table keeps only in-frame clones and is missing some. The sample lists roughly 64,000 clones, about nine tenths occurring once. Sequencing was carried out using peripheral blood. The receptors stem from a man aged 50 to 59 with active COVID-19.

The chain joins TRBV21-1 to TRBJ2-7; TRBD1, the table's D call, was not compared with the DNA. TRBV21-1 is marked as a pseudogene. The CDR3 totals 15 residues. CDR3 sequence: CASSLRTGWSYEQYF. In nucleotides, the CDR3 is TGTGCCAGCAGCCTTCGGACAGGGTGGTCCTACGAGCAGTACTTC.

The rearrangement uses TRBV9 and TRBJ2-3, with 8 positions matching TRBD2. The germline V gene has CDR1 SGDLS and CDR2 YYNGEE. The CDR3 has 16 residues. With V trimmed by 1 base and J by 1 base, 5 bases remained unmatched. The CDR3 region is CASSVTSGGRTDTQYF. The CDR3 nucleotides read TGTGCCAGCAGCGTAACCAGCGGGGGCCGCACAGATACGCAGTATTTT.

The CDR3 DNA sequence: TGTGCCAGCAGTTCGGCGACAGGGTGGAACAATGAGCAGTTCTTC. It translates to CASSSATGWNNEQFF. The chain couples TRBV28 to TRBJ2-1; 7 bases agree with TRBD1. Germline V gives CDR1 MDHEN, CDR2 SYDVKM. The V and J ends lost 4 bases and 5 bases, in that order; junction bases with no gene match: 8. The CDR3 consists of 15 residues.

V and J are TRBV19 and TRBJ2-7, with 9 nucleotides matching TRBD2. The CDR3 totals 15 residues. From germline, CDR1 is LNHDA and CDR2 SQIVND (reference sequence). V trimming: 3 bases; J trimming: 3 bases; junction bases outside the gene matches: 6. The chain's CDR3 is CASSMYRREGYEQYF. The CDR3 bases are TGTGCCAGTAGTATGTATCGGCGGGAGGGCTACGAGCAGTACTTC.

The V and J genes are TRBV19 and TRBJ1-1; 7 nucleotides match TRBD1. This CDR3 contains 14 residues. Germline assignment: CDR1 LNHDA and CDR2 SQIVND (reference sequence). V lost 3 bases to trimming and J lost 1 base; unmatched junction nucleotides: 2. The CDR3 DNA is TGTGCCAGTAGTATGAGACAGGGGAACACTGAAGCTTTCTTT. Residues: CASSMRQGNTEAFF.

CDR3 loop: CASSMLQGIGGYTF. The CDR3 DNA is TGTGCCAGTAGTATGTTACAGGGGATCGGTGGCTACACCTTC. The J gene is TRBJ1-2, the V gene TRBV19, with 7 positions matching TRBD1. This CDR3 has 14 amino acids. Per germline, CDR1 LNHDA and CDR2 SQIVND (reference sequence). The V gene end was trimmed by 3 bases and the J gene end by 7 bases; junction bases not matched to a gene: 8.

This chain uses TRBV5-4 with TRBJ2-7; unclear D gene. The CDR3 has 13 residues. V was pared by 2 bases and J by 2 bases, with 8 bases between. In germline, CDR1 is SGHNT, CDR2 YYREEE (reference sequence). CDR3 region: CASSLTGTYEQYF. The CDR3 nucleotides are TGTGCCAGCAGCTTAACGGGTACCTACGAGCAGTACTTC.

The chain joins TRBV15 to TRBJ1-3; 7 nucleotides agree with TRBD1. The CDR3 sequence is 15 residues long. The junction had 3 bases not matched to a gene; V was cut back by 0 bases and J by 4 bases. CDR1 is LNHNV and CDR2 is YYDKDF in the germline V gene (reference sequence). The CDR3 here is CATSREATGGNTIYF. The CDR3 DNA follows: TGTGCCACCAGCAGAGAGGCGACAGGGGGAAACACCATATATTTT.

The chain is built from TRBV2 and TRBJ1-1; D possibly corresponds to TRBD1 (6 bases). The CDR3 spans 15 residues. Germline lookup yields CDR1 SNHLY and CDR2 FYNNEI. V gave up 4 bases and J gave up 2 bases, with 14 bases separating them. The CDR3 region has the DNA TGTGCCAGCAGTGGGTATCAGGGGATTAACACTGAAGCTTTCTTT. This encodes CASSGYQGINTEAFF.